This T cell receptor (beta chain) was sequenced in a study of T cells after posttransplantation cyclophosphamide. Some clones are missing from TCRdb's copy, which holds only in-frame ones; the method was immunoSEQ multiplex PCR. The table lists tens of thousands of clones, with no singletons. V was clipped by 0 bases and J by 2 bases; unmatched bases: 1. The germline CDR1 and CDR2 sequences are SGHNT and YYREEE (reference sequence). This CDR3 has 15 amino acids. This clone has at least ten counts. Antigen specificity is unknown. Findings and caveats of the study: After PTCy, TRB diversity resembled that of CNI/methotrexate controls. Blood and skin or GI T cell repertoires showed limited TRB overlap.

The receptor comes from a man aged 50 or older in good health, CMV-negative, and a related stem cell transplant donor. V gene TRBV5-4 combines with J gene TRBJ2-7; 11 positions match TRBD2. Material: PBMCs. In DNA form, the CDR3 reads TGTGCCAGCAGCTTGGGACTAGCGGGAACCTACGAGCAGTACTTC. Its protein product is CASSLGLAGTYEQYF.